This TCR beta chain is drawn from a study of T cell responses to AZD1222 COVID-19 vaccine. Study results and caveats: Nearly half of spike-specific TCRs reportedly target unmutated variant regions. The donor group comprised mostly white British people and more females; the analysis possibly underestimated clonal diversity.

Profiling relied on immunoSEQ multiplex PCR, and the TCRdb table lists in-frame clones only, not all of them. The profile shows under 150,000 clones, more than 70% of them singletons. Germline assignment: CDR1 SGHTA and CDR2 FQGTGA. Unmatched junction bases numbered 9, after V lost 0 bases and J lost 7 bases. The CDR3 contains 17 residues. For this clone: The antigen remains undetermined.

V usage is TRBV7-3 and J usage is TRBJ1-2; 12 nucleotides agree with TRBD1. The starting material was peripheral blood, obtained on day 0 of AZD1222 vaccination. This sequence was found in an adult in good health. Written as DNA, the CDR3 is TGTGCCAGCAGCTTAACGGGAACCGGGACAGGGGGCCCTGGCTACACCTTC. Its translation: CASSLTGTGTGGPGYTF.